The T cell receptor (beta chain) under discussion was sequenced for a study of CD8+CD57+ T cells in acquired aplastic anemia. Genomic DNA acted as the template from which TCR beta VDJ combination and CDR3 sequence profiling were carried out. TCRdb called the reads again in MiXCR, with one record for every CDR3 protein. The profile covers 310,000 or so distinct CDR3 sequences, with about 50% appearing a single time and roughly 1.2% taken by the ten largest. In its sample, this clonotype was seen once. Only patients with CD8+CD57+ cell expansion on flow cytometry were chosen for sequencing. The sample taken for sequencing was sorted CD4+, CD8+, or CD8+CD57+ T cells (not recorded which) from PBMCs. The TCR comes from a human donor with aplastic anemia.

CDR3 coding DNA: TGTGCCAGCAGACCGGACAGATTAACTAATGAAAAACTGTTTTTT. Its protein is CASRPDRLTNEKLFF. The rearrangement uses TRBV7-9 and TRBJ1-4; perhaps TRBD1 as D (6 bases). Germline V gives CDR1 SEHNR, CDR2 FQNEAQ (reference sequence). The CDR3 consists of 15 residues. Trimming shortened V by 6 bases and J by 1 base, and 12 bases separated the two germline ends. The full variable domain, rest sourced from reference TRBV7-9 and TRBJ1-4, is DTGVSQNPRHKITKRGQNVTFRCDPISEHNRLYWYRQTLGQGPEFLTYFQNEAQLEKSRLLSDRFSAERPKGSFSTLEIQRTEQGDSAMYLCASRPDRLTNEKLFFGSGTQLSVL.